A single T cell receptor beta chain is shown here with its context. This clone was detected only once. Its cognate antigen has yet to be identified. Per-nucleotide qualities are absent, and no much larger clonotype sits a single base away. V is shortened by 2 bases, J by 5 bases, and the region joining them spans 8 bases. Reading from cysteine to phenylalanine, the CDR3 counts 13 amino acids. The sequence is cut down to CDR3 DNA, 39 bases in frame from base 1. Collaborating institutions collected whole blood in K2EDTA tubes following their own protocols. Collaborator samples were shipped for TCRbeta analysis as frozen whole blood, isolated PBMCs, or DNA extracted from either sample type. The immunoSEQ Assay, a bias-controlled multiplex PCR, was used to amplify TCRbeta CDR3 regions from genomic DNA. From the authors' description of their analysis: Nucleated cell counts per sample were estimated from amplification of reference gene primers within the assay. To quantify the absolute abundance of each unique TCRbeta CDR3 rearrangement, sequence reads were collapsed and filtered. For each sample, productive Simpson clonality was calculated as the square root of Simpson's diversity index over productive rearrangements. TCRdb mirrors the immuneACCESS table, restricted to in-frame sequences. Some clones are absent from its copies; in checked studies, under half trace to an unresolved V gene, and the reason for the others is unknown. Clone size and V and J calls were adopted from that table, with D and trimming inferred from the DNA. Counted in this sample were under 120,000 clones; roughly 80% of them appeared once. 20% of the sample belongs to the ten largest clones.

This sample was included in a study of blood T cell repertoires in COVID-19 (dated by TCRdb to about 2020). For context, the study as a whole: Collaborator samples came from the United States, Italy and Spain and covered acute and convalescent phases of COVID-19. The material from the prospective study consisted of cDNA or gDNA derived from T cells, B-cell-depleted T cells, or PBMCs. The repertoires were released in a freely available public database meant as a resource for research on the immune response to SARS-CoV-2. Samples came from the ongoing ImmuneRACE study (first 160 participants) plus 1,254 subjects from 6 global collaborators. A de-identified subject ID, COVID-19 status, age in years and sex were almost always included in the sample metadata. Subjects who had been exposed to COVID-19, were actively infected with it, or had recovered from it provided the deeply sampled blood TCRbeta repertoires that made up the dataset. Where HLA class I and class II types were available, the types were taken from metadata supplied by the sample provider, not from assay-based typing. What the authors observed across the whole study: The quantity of clinical and demographic metadata differed by source and by participant and was supplied without curation.

The sample consisted of peripheral blood. This receptor chain uses TRBV12-3 or TRBV12-4 and TRBJ2-3; perhaps TRBD1 is the D gene, with 6 bases matching. The sequence was collected from a man between 65 and 85 years old with active or convalescent COVID-19. CDR3 loop: CASSLPGVDTQYF. The base sequence is TGTGCCAGCAGTTTACCAGGGGTAGATACGCAGTATTTT.